This T cell receptor beta chain originates from a study of blood T cell repertoires in COVID-19. Study at large: The United States, Italy and Spain supplied acute and convalescent COVID-19 samples. From T cells, B-cell-depleted T cells, or PBMCs came the material, which was cDNA or gDNA.

In the authors' methods: Amplifying reference gene primers gave estimates of nucleated cell counts. Assay used: immunoSEQ multiplex PCR; TCRdb lists only in-frame clones, some missing. Clone size and the V and J calls come from that table; the DNA yielded D and trimming. The sample holds 190,000 or so clones, 90% seen once. This TCR was sampled from a middle-aged man with acute or convalescent COVID-19. Sequencing was carried out using peripheral blood.

In DNA form, the CDR3 reads TGTGCCACCAGTGATACGGACAGTCCCCCAGATACGCAGTATTTT. Its translation is CATSDTDSPPDTQYF. The gene calls are TRBV24-1 and TRBJ2-3; D may be TRBD1 (6 bases). Trimming took 3 bases from V and 4 from J, leaving 13 bases between them. Germline values: CDR1 KGHDR, CDR2 SFDVKD. This CDR3 is 15 amino acids long.